The sequence of this T cell receptor beta chain was determined in a study of beta chain features in type 1 diabetes. Study background: Sorted cells, some 110 million in number, were examined across all samples. General study findings and limits: VDJ junctions sequenced from type 1 diabetes patients showed fewer insertions and more deletions.

As to this clone: Its matching antigen is unknown.

Investigators reverse transcribed all isolated RNA, so they sequenced expressed TCRB transcripts. Sequencing was performed with immunoSEQ multiplex PCR; in TCRdb, only in-frame clones are kept and a portion is missing. This sample has fewer than 550,000 clones, with more than 9.5% found just once. There was one heparinised blood draw per donor, averaging about 100 mL. The CDR3 has 14 residues. The V end lost 4 bases, the J end lost 2 bases, and 12 bases lay between the germline ends. Germline V CDR1 and CDR2: LNHDA, SQIVND (reference sequence). The gene calls are TRBV19 and TRBJ2-7; D is perhaps TRBD2 (5 bases). The specimen sequenced was naive CD4+ T cells from blood. This TCR was sampled from a woman aged 18-29 years in good health. CDR3 sequence (DNA): TGTGCCAGTAGTACGGGTGTCGGGACCTACGAGCAGTACTTC. Its protein is CASSTGVGTYEQYF.